Given below is one TCR beta chain in context. The data belong to a study of blood T cell repertoires in COVID-19. J lost 3 bases, V lost 6 bases, and 6 bases had no gene match. In germline, CDR1 is MDHEN, CDR2 SYDVKM. CDR3 size: 14 residues. As handled by the study authors: Amplification with reference gene primers provided the estimates of nucleated cell counts. Assay: immunoSEQ multiplex PCR; the TCRdb copy retains only in-frame clones and omits some. V and J calls and clone size follow that table, whereas D and trimming were derived from the DNA. The sample has about 210,000 clones; 80% are singletons.

This receptor was obtained from a man in his thirties or forties with acute COVID-19. The specimen was PBMCs or T cells enriched from blood (not recorded which). This chain links TRBV28 with TRBJ2-7; 9 nucleotides line up with TRBD2. In DNA, the CDR3 is TGTGCCAGCAGCCTCAGACTAGCGGACTACGAGCAGTACTTC. Protein product: CASSLRLADYEQYF.